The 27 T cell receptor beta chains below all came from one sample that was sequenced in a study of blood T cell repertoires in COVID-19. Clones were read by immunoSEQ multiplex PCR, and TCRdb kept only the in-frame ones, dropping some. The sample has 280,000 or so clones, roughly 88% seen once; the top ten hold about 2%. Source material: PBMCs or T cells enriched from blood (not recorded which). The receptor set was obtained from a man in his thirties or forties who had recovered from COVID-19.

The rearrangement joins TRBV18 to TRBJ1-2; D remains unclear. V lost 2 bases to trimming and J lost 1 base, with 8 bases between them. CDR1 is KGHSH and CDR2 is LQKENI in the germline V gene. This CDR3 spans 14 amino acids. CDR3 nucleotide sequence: TGTGCCAGCTCACCATCGGTGCTTAACTATGGCTACACCTTC. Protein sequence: CASSPSVLNYGYTF.

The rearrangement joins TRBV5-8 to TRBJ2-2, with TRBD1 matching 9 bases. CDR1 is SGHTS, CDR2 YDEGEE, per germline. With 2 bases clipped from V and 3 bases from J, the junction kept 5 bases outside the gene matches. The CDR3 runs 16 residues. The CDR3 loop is CASSFGQGIDTGELFF. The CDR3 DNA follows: TGTGCCAGCAGCTTCGGACAGGGGATCGACACCGGGGAGCTGTTTTTT.

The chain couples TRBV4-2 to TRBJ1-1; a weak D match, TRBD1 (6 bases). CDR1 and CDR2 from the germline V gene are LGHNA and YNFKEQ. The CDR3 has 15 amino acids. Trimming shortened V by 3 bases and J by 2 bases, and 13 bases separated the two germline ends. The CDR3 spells CASSQARTDNTEAFF. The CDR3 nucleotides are TGTGCCAGCAGCCAGGCCAGGACAGACAACACTGAAGCTTTCTTT.

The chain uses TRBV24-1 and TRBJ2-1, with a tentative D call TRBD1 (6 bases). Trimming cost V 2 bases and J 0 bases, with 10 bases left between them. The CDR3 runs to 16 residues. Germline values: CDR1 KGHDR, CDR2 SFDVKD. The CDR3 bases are TGTGCCACCAGTGATTCGACAGGAGGCTCCTACAATGAGCAGTTCTTC. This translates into CATSDSTGGSYNEQFF.

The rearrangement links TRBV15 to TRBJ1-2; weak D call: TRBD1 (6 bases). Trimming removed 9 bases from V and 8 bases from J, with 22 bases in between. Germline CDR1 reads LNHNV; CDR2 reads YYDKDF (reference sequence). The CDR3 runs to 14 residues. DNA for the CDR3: TGTGCCACACGGGCCTACAGGGACCAGGAAGGCTACACCTTC. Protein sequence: CATRAYRDQEGYTF.

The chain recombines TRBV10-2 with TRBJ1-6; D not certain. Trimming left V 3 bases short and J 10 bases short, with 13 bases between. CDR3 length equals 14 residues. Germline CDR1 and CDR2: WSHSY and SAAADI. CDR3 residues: CASSDVGGPSPLHF. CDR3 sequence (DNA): TGCGCCAGCAGTGACGTGGGAGGACCATCACCCCTCCACTTT.

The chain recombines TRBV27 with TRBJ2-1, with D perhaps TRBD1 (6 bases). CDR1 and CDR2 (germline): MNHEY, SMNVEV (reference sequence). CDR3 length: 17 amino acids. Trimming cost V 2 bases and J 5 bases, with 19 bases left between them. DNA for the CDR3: TGTGCCAGCAGTTTAGAATTCCGACAGGTCGTCCACAATGAGCAGTTCTTC. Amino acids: CASSLEFRQVVHNEQFF.

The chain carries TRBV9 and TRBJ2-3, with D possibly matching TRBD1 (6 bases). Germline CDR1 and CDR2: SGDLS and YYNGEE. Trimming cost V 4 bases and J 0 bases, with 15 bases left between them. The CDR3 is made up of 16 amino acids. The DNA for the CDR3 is TGTGCCAGCAGCTTGCGAGGGGGATCTAGCACAGATACGCAGTATTTT. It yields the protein CASSLRGGSSTDTQYF.

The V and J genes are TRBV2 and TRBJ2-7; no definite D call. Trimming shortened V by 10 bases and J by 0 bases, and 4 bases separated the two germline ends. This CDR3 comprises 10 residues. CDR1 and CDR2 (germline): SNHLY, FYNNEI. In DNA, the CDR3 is TGTGCCATCGGCTCCTACGAGCAGTACTTC. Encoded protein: CAIGSYEQYF. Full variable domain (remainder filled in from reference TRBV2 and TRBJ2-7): EPEVTQTPSHQVTQMGQEVILRCVPISNHLYFYWYRQILGQKVEFLVSFYNNEISEKSEIFDDQFSVERPDGSNFTLKIRSTKLEDSAMYFCAIGSYEQYFGPGTRLTVT.

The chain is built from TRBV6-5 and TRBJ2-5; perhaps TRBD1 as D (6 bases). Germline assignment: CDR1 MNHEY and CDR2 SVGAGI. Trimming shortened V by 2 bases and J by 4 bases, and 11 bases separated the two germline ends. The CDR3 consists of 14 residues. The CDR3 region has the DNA TGTGCCAGCAGTTACGGCAGGGGAAGAGAGACCCAGTACTTC. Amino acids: CASSYGRGRETQYF.

CDR3 DNA sequence: TGTGCCAGCAGCTTCGGCGGAAGCACAGATACGCAGTATTTT. This gives the protein CASSFGGSTDTQYF. The V call is TRBV7-9, the J call TRBJ2-3, with unresolved D. CDR1 and CDR2 from the germline V gene are SEHNR and FQNEAQ (reference sequence). V lost 3 bases and J lost 0, with 7 bases in between. This CDR3 is built from 14 residues.

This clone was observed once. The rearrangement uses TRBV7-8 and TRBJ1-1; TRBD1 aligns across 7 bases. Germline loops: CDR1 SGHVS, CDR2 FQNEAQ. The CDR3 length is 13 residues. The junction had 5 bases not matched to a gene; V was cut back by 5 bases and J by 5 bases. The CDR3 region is CASSRDSRTEAFF. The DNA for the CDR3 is TGTGCCAGCAGCCGGGACAGTCGGACTGAAGCTTTCTTT.

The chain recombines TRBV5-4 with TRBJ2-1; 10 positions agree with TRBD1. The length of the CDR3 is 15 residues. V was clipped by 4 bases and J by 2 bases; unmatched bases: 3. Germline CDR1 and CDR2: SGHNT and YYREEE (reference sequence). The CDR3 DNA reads TGTGCCAGCAGCCTTGGACAGGGGGCCTACAATGAGCAGTTCTTC. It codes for CASSLGQGAYNEQFF.

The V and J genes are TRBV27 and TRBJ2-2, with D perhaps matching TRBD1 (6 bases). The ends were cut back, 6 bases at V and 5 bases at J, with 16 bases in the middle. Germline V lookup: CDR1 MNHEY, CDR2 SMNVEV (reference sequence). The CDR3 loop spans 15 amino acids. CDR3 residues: CASSPGTPRTGELFF. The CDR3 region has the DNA TGTGCCAGCAGCCCCGGGACACCTCGTACCGGGGAGCTGTTTTTT.

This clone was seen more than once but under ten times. The DNA of the CDR3 is TGTGCCAGCAGTGAATCAGGGTTCACTGAAGCTTTCTTT. This codes for CASSESGFTEAFF. The J gene is TRBJ1-1, the V gene TRBV2; the D gene is possibly TRBD1 (5 bases). The CDR3 is 13 amino acids. Trimming removed 2 bases from V and 4 bases from J, with 8 bases in between. CDR1 and CDR2 from the germline V gene are SNHLY and FYNNEI.

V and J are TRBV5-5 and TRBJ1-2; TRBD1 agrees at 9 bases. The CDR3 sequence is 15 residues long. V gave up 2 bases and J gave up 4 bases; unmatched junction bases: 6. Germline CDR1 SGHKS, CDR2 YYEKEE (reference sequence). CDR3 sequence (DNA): TGTGCCAGCAGCTTAAATACAGGGGGCAGCTATGGCTACACCTTC. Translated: CASSLNTGGSYGYTF.

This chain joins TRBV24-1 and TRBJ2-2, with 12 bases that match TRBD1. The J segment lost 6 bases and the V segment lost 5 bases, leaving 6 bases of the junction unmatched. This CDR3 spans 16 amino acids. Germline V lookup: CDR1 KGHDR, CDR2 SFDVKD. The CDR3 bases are TGTGCCACCAGTGCCTCCGGGACAGGGGGCTCCGGGGAGCTGTTTTTT. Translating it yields CATSASGTGGSGELFF.

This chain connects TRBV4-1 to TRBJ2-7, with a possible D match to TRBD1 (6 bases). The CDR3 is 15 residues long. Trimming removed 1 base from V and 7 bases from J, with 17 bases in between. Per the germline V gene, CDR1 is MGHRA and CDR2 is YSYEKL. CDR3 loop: CASSQVVGDMEEQYF. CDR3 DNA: TGCGCCAGCAGCCAAGTAGTGGGGGACATGGAAGAGCAGTACTTC.

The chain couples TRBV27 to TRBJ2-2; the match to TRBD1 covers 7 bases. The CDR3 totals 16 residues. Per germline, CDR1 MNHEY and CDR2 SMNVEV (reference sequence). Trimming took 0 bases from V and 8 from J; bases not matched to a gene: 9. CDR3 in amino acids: CASSLSGTAVWGELFF. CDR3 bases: TGTGCCAGCAGTTTATCGGGGACAGCGGTATGGGGGGAGCTGTTTTTT.

The CDR3 reads CASSSSGTDQETQYF. Written as DNA, the CDR3 is TGTGCCAGCAGCTCTTCCGGGACAGACCAAGAGACCCAGTACTTC. V usage is TRBV7-8 and J usage is TRBJ2-5, with 7 positions matching TRBD1. With V trimmed by 4 bases and J by 0 bases, 5 bases remained unmatched. Per the germline V gene, CDR1 is SGHVS and CDR2 is FQNEAQ. This CDR3 is 15 amino acids long. The whole variable domain, filled in from reference TRBV7-8 and TRBJ2-5, reads GAGVSQSPRYKVAKRGQDVALRCDPISGHVSLFWYQQALGQGPEFLTYFQNEAQLDKSGLPSDRFFAERPEGSVSTLKIQRTQQEDSAVYLCASSSSGTDQETQYFGPGTRLLVL.

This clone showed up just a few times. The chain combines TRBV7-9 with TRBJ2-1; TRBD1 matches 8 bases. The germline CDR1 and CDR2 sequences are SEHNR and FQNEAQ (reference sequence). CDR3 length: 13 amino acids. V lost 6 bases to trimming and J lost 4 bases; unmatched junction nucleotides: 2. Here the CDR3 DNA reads TGTGCCAGCAGAGGGACAGGTTACAATGAGCAGTTCTTC. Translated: CASRGTGYNEQFF.

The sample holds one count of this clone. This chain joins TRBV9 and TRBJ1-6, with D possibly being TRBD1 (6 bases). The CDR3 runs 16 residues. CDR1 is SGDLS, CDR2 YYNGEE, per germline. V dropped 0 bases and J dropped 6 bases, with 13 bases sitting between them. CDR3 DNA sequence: TGTGCCAGCAGCGTAGATGTGACAGGTCTTAATTCACCCCTCCACTTT. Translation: CASSVDVTGLNSPLHF.

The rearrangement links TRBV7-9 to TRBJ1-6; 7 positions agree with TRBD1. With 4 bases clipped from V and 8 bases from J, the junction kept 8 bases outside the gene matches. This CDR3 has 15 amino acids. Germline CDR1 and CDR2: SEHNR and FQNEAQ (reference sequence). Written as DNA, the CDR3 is TGTGCCAGCAGCTCTACAGGGGAGTTTGATTCACCCCTCCACTTT. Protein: CASSSTGEFDSPLHF.

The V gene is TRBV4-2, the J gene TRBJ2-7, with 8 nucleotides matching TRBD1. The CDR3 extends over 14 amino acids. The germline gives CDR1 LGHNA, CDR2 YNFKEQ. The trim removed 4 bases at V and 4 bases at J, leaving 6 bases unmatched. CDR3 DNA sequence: TGTGCCAGCAGCCCACGGACAGGGACGTACGAGCAGTACTTC. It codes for CASSPRTGTYEQYF.

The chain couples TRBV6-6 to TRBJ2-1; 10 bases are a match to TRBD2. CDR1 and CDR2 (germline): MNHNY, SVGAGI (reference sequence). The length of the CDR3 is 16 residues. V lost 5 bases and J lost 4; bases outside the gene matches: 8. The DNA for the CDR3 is TGTGCCAGCAGTAATCTTCAGCGGGGGGGATACAATGAGCAGTTCTTC. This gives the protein CASSNLQRGGYNEQFF.

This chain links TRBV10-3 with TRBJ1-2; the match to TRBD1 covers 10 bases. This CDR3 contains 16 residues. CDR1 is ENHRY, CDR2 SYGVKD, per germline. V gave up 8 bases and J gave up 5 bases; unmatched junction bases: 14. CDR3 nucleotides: TGTGCCATCGGACGTGGGACAGGGGTCAACATATATGGCTACACCTTC. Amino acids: CAIGRGTGVNIYGYTF.

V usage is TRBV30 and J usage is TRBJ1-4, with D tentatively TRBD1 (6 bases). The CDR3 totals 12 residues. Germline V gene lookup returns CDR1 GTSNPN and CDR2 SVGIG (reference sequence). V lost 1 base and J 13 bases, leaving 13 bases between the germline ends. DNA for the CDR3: TGTGCCTGGAGTGATCCTGGGGGCGGACTGTTTTTT. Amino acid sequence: CAWSDPGGGLFF.